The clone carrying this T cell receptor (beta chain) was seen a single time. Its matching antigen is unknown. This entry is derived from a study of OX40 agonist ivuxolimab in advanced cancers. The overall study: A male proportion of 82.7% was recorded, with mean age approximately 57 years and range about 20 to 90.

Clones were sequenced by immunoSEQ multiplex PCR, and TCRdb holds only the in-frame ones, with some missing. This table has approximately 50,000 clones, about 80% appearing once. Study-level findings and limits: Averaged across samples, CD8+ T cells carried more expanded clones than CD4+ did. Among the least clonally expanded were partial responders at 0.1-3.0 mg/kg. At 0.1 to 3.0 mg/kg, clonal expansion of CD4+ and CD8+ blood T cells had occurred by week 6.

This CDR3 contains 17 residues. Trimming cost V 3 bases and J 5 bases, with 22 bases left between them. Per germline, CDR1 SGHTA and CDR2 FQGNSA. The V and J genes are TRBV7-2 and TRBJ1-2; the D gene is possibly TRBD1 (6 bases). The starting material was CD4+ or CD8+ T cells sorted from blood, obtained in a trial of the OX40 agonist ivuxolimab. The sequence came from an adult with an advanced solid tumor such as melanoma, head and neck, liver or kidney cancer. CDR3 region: CASSLRGMTATQYGYTF. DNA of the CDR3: TGTGCCAGCAGCTTGAGGGGGATGACCGCTACTCAATATGGCTACACCTTC.